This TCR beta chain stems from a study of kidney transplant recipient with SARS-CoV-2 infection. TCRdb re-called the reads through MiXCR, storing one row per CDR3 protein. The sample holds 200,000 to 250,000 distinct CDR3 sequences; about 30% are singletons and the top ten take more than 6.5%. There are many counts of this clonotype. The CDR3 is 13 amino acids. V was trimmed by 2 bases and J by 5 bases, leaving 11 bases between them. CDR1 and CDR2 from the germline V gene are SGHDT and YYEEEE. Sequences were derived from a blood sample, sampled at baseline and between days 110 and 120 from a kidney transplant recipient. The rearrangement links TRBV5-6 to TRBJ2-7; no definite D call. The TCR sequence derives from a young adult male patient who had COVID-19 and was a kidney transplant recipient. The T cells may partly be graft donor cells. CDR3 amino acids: CASSFLRVDEQYF. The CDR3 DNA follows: TGTGCCAGCAGCTTTCTTAGGGTCGACGAGCAGTACTTC.